This T cell receptor beta chain was retrieved from a study of cytomegalovirus exposure and HLA in healthy donors. Study results and limitations: In a later analysis, a missense DCLRE1C variant was linked to TCR beta V- and J-gene trimming.

As concerns this clone: Its antigen is still unknown.

V was shortened by 6 bases and J by 1 base, with 13 bases between the two germline ends. The length of the CDR3 is 15 residues. Per the germline V gene, CDR1 is MNHEY and CDR2 is SVGAGI. PCR was performed using 60 Vbeta and 13 Jbeta primers. Repertoires were generated with immunoSEQ multiplex PCR, while TCRdb's copy carries only in-frame clones and drops some. The sample carries 200,000 or so clones, 65% to 85% recorded once. Material for sequencing was PBMCs. The chain has TRBV6-5 and TRBJ1-3; weak D call: TRBD1 (5 bases). The clonotype originates from a woman in her twenties or thirties in good health and CMV-seropositive. CDR3 amino acids: CASRLLTDSGNTIYF. The CDR3 nucleotides are TGTGCCAGCAGACTACTGACAGATTCTGGAAACACCATATATTTT.